The subject of this entry is one T cell receptor beta chain. These data belong to a study of blood T cell repertoires in COVID-19. Study at large: The United States, Italy and Spain provided the acute and convalescent COVID-19 samples. From T cells, B-cell-depleted T cells, or PBMCs came the material, which was cDNA or gDNA.

The germline V gene has CDR1 MGHDK and CDR2 SYGVNS. This CDR3 has 15 amino acids. V lost 0 bases and J lost 13; bases outside the gene matches: 12. Original analysis: Amplification of reference gene primers provided the estimated nucleated cell counts. Clones were sequenced by immunoSEQ multiplex PCR, and TCRdb holds only the in-frame ones, with some missing. That table supplies the V and J calls and clone size; D and trimming were determined from the DNA. This table has tens of thousands of clones, roughly 94% appearing once. The receptor's source is a human donor with active COVID-19. The donor label of this sample is uncertain. The chain carries TRBV25-1 and TRBJ1-5; 7 bases fit TRBD1. What was sequenced was peripheral blood. The DNA for the CDR3 is TGTGCCAGCAGTGAATATTGGAGGGGGCCAGGCGCACAGCATTTT. The encoded protein is CASSEYWRGPGAQHF.